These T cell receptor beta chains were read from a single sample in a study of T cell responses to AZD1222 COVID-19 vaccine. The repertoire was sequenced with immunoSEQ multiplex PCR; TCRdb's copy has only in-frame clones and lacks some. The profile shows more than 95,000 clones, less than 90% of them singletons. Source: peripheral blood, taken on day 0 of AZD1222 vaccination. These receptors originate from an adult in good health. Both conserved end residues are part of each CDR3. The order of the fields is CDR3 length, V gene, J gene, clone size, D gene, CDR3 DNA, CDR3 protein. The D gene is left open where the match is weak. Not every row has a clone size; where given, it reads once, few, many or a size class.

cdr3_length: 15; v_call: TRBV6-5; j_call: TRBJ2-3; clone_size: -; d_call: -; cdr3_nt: TGTGCCAGCAGTTACTTCGCCGAGAACGGAGATACGCAGTATTTT; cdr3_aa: CASSYFAENGDTQYF
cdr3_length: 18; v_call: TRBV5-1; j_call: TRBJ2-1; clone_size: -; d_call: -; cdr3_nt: TGCGCCAGCAGCTCCAAATCCCGGGACACATTAATCTACAATGAGCAGTTCTTC; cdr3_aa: CASSSKSRDTLIYNEQFF
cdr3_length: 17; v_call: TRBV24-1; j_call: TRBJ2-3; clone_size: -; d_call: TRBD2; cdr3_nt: TGTGCCACCAGTGATTGGGTCAGGAGCGGGAGGTCAGATACGCAGTATTTT; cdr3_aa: CATSDWVRSGRSDTQYF
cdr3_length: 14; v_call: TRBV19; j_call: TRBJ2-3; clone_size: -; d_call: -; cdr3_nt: TGTGCCAGTAGTATCGACATCACCACAGATACGCAGTATTTT; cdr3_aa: CASSIDITTDTQYF
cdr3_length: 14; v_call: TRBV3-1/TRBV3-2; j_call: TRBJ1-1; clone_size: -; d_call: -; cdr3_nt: TGTGCCAGCAGCCAGGTGGGGGGGGGCACTGAAGCTTTCTTT; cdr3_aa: CASSQVGGGTEAFF
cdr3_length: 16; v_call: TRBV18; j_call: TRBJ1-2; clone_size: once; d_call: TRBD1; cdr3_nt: TGTGCCAGCTCACTTCCCGGGACAGGGGGAAACTATGGCTACACCTTC; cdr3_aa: CASSLPGTGGNYGYTF
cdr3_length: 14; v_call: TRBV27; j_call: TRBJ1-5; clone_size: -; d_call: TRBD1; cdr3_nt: TGTGCCAGCAGTTTTTCCCCCAGGGGGCAGCCCCAGCATTTT; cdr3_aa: CASSFSPRGQPQHF
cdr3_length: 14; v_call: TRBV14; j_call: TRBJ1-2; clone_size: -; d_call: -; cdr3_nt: TGTGCCAGCAGCCGACCAGGGGAACCCTATGGCTACACCTTC; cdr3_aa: CASSRPGEPYGYTF
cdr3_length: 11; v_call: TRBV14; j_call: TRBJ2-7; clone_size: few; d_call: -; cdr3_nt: TGTGCCAGCAGCCATGCCTACGAGCAGTACTTC; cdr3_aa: CASSHAYEQYF
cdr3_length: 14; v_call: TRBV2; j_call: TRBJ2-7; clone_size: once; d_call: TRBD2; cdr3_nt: TGTGCCAGCCATCCAGCGGGGGAGAACTACGAGCAGTACTTC; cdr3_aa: CASHPAGENYEQYF
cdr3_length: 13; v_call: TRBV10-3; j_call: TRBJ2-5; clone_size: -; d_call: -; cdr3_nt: TGTGCCATCAGTGCGGGAGTTGGTGAGACCCAGTACTTC; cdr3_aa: CAISAGVGETQYF
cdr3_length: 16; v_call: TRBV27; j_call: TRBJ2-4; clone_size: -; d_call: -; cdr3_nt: TGTGCCAGCAGTTCGGGACTCGGGGGGCCCCAAAACATTCAGTACTTC; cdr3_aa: CASSSGLGGPQNIQYF
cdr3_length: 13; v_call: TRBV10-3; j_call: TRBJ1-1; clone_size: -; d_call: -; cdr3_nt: TGTTCCATCAGTGAGGCCGGGAACACTGAAGCTTTCTTT; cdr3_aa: CSISEAGNTEAFF
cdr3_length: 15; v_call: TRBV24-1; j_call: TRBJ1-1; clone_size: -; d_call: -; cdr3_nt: TGTGCCACCAGTGATTTAGGCAGTCAGGGCACTGAAGCTTTCTTT; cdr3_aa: CATSDLGSQGTEAFF
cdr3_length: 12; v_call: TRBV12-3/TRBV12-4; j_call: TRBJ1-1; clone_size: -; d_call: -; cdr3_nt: TGTGCCAGCACCTTTGTCAGGACTGAAGCTTTCTTT; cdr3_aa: CASTFVRTEAFF
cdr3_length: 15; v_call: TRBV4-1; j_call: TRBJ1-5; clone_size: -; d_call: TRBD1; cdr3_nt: TGCGCCAGCAGCCAAGACGGGACAGAGAATCAGCCCCAGCATTTT; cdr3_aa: CASSQDGTENQPQHF
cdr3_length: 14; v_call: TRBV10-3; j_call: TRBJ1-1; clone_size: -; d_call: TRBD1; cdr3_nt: TGTGCCATCAGTGACCAGGGGGGTTTCGCTGAAGCTTTCTTT; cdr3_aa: CAISDQGGFAEAFF
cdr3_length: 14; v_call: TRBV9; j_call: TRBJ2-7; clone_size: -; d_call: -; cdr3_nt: TGTGCCAGCAGCGTAGGTACAGTCCCCTACGAGCAGTACTTC; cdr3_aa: CASSVGTVPYEQYF
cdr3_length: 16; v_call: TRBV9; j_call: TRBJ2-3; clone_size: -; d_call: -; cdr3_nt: TGTGCCAGCAGCGAGGGAGCGACTAGGAGCACAGATACGCAGTATTTT; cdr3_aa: CASSEGATRSTDTQYF
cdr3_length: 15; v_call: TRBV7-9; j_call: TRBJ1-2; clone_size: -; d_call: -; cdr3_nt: TGTGCCAGCAGCTTGGAGTCACAGCGTAACTATGGCTACACCTTC; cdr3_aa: CASSLESQRNYGYTF
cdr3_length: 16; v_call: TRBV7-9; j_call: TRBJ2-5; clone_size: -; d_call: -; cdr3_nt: TGTGCCAGCAGCCCTACGGGTACGGGGAACCAAGAGACCCAGTACTTC; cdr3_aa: CASSPTGTGNQETQYF
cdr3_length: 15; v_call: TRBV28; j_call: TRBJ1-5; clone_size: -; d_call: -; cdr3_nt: TGTGCCAGCAGCCCCCCGGCAGGGCTCAATCAGCCCCAGCATTTT; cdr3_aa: CASSPPAGLNQPQHF
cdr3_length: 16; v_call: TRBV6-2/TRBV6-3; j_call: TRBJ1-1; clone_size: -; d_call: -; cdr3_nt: TGTGCCAGCAGTCCCGGACGAGGGACGGGGAACACTGAAGCTTTCTTT; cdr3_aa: CASSPGRGTGNTEAFF
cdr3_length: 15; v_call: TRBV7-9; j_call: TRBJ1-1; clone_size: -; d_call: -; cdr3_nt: TGTGCCAGCAGCTTACGCCTGGGACCGAACACTGAAGCTTTCTTT; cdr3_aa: CASSLRLGPNTEAFF
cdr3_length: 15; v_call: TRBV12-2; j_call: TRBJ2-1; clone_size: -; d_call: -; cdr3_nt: TGTGCAAGTCACGAGGGGGCGGGATTCTACAATGAGCAGTTCTTC; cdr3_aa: CASHEGAGFYNEQFF
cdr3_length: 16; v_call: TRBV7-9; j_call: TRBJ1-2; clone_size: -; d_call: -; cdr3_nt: TGTGCCAGCAGCCCGGGGACGGTGGTGTCTAACTATGGCTACACCTTC; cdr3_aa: CASSPGTVVSNYGYTF
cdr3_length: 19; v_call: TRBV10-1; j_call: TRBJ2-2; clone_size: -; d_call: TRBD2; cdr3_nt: TGCGCCAGCAGTTCCTCCGGGACTAGCGGGGTCCTGGCCACCGGGGAGCTGTTTTTT; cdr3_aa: CASSSSGTSGVLATGELFF
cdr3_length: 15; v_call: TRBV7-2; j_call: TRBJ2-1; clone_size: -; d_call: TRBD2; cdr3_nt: TGTGCCAGCAGCTTGCTAGCGGGGATCTACAATGAGCAGTTCTTC; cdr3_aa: CASSLLAGIYNEQFF
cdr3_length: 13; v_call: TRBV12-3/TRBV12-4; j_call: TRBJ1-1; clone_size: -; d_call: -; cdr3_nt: TGTGCCAGCAGTTTAAGTATGAACACTGAAGCTTTCTTT; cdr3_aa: CASSLSMNTEAFF
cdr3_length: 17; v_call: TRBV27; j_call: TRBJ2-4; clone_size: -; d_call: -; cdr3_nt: TGTGCCAGCAGTTTGAGTCAGGGTCCGCTAGCCAAAAACATTCAGTACTTC; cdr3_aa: CASSLSQGPLAKNIQYF